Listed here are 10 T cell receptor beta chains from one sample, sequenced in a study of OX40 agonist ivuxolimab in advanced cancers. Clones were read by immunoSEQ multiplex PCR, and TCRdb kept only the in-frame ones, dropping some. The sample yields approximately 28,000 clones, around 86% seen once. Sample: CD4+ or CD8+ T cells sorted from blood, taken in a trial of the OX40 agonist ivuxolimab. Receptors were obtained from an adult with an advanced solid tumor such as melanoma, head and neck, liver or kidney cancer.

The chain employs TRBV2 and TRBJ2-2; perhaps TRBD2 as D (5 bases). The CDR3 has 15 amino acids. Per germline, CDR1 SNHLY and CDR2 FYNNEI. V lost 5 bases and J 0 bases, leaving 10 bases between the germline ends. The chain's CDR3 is CASSSTGTNTGELFF. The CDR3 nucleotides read TGTGCCAGCAGTTCGACGGGGACGAACACCGGGGAGCTGTTTTTT.

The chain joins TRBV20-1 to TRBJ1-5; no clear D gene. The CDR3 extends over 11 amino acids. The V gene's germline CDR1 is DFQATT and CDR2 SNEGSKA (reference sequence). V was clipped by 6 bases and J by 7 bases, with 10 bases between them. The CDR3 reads CSASPGQPQHF. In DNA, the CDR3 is TGCAGTGCGAGTCCGGGACAGCCCCAGCATTTT.

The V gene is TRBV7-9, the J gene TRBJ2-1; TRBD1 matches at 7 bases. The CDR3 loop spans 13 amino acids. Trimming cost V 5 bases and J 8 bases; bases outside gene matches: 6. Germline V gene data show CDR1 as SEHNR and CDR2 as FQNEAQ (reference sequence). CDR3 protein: CASSGTAFYEQFF. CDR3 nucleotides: TGTGCCAGCAGCGGGACAGCATTTTATGAGCAGTTCTTC.

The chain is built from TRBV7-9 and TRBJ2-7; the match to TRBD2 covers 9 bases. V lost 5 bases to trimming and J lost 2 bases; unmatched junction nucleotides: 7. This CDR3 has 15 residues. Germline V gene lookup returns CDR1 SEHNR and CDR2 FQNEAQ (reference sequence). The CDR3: CASSPASGRPYEQYF. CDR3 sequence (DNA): TGTGCCAGCAGCCCCGCCAGCGGGAGGCCCTACGAGCAGTACTTC.

The DNA of the CDR3 is TGTGCCTGGAGTGTGAGCCGCGACGAGCAGTACTTC. Translating it yields CAWSVSRDEQYF. The chain uses TRBV30 and TRBJ2-7; D gene ambiguous. The CDR3 is made up of 12 amino acids. Germline V gene data show CDR1 as GTSNPN and CDR2 as SVGIG (reference sequence). V was shortened by 0 bases and J by 5 bases, with 8 bases between the two germline ends.

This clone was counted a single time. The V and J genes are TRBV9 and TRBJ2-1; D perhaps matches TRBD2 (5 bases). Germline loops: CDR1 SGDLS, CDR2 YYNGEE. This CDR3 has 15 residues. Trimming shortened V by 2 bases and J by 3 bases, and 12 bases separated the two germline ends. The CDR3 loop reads CASSVSGNIYNEQFF. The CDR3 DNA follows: TGTGCCAGCAGCGTGAGCGGTAACATCTACAATGAGCAGTTCTTC.

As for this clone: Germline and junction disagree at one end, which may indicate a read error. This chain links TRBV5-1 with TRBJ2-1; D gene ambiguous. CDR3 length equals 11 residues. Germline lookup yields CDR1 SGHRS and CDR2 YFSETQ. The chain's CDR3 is CASSAWHEQFF. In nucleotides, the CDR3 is TGTGCCAGCAGCGCGTGGCATGAGCAGTTCTTC.

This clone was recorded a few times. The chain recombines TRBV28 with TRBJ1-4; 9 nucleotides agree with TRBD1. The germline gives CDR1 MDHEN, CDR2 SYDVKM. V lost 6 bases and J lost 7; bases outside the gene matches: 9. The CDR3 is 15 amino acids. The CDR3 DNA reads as TGTGCCAGCAGCCCCGGGACAGGGTCTGTTGAAAAACTGTTTTTT. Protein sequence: CASSPGTGSVEKLFF.

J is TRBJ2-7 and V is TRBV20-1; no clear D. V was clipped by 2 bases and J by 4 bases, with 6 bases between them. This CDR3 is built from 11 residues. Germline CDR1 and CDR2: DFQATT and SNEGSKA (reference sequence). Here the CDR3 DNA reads TGCAGTGCTAGAACGGGTTACGAGCAGTACTTC. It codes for CSARTGYEQYF.

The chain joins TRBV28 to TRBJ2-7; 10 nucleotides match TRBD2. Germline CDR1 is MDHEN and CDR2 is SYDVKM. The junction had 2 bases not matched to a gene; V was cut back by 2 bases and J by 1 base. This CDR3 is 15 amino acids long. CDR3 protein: CASSLIAGGSYEQYF. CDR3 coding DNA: TGTGCCAGCAGTTTAATAGCGGGAGGTTCCTACGAGCAGTACTTC.